A single sample is the source of the 17 T cell receptor beta chains below, sequenced in a study of blood T cell repertoires in COVID-19. Sequencing used immunoSEQ multiplex PCR; TCRdb keeps in-frame clones, though not all of them. The data show fewer than 350,000 clones, with 75% to 90% seen just once and 2% to 2.5% held by the top ten. Sequenced input: peripheral blood. The origin of the receptors is a woman in her thirties who had recovered from COVID-19.

The chain combines TRBV5-5 with TRBJ2-3, with 7 bases that match TRBD1. The V segment lost 3 bases and the J segment 5 bases; nucleotides outside the gene matches: 6. Germline V gene lookup returns CDR1 SGHKS and CDR2 YYEKEE (reference sequence). This CDR3 region has 14 residues. The CDR3 protein is CASSSDRVLDTQYF. The CDR3 DNA sequence: TGTGCCAGCAGCTCCGACAGGGTGCTAGATACGCAGTATTTT.

J is TRBJ1-1 and V is TRBV6-5; unclear D gene. Germline V CDR1 and CDR2: MNHEY, SVGAGI. V was cut by 7 bases and J by 3 bases, with 6 bases left in between. The CDR3 extends over 11 amino acids. The chain's CDR3 is CASMRDTEAFF. CDR3 DNA: TGTGCCAGCATGCGAGACACTGAAGCTTTCTTT.

The chain is built from TRBV19 and TRBJ2-2; possibly TRBD1 for D (6 bases). The CDR3 is made up of 17 amino acids. V lost 7 bases to trimming and J lost 2 bases, with 20 bases between them. The germline V gene encodes CDR1 LNHDA and CDR2 SQIVND (reference sequence). The CDR3 region is CASTPPQGRGNTGELFF. The CDR3 region has the DNA TGTGCCAGTACCCCCCCACAGGGCAGGGGAAACACCGGGGAGCTGTTTTTT.

This chain joins TRBV4-1 and TRBJ1-4; D is uncertain. Germline values: CDR1 MGHRA, CDR2 YSYEKL. With 1 base removed from V and 8 bases from J, the gap between germline ends came to 11 bases. The CDR3 sequence is 14 residues long. The CDR3 protein is CASSQGQAREKLFF. For the CDR3, the DNA is TGCGCCAGCAGCCAAGGTCAAGCGCGGGAAAAACTGTTTTTT.

The chain couples TRBV5-6 to TRBJ1-1; 7 bases are shared with TRBD1. V shed 2 bases and J 0 bases; nucleotides not matched to a gene: 4. This CDR3 contains 15 residues. Germline V CDR1 and CDR2: SGHDT, YYEEEE. For the CDR3, the DNA is TGTGCCAGCAGCTTAGGGACAGCCATGAACACTGAAGCTTTCTTT. Its protein product is CASSLGTAMNTEAFF.

This clone came up once. The gene calls are TRBV7-8 and TRBJ2-7, with TRBD2 as a possible D gene (6 bases). The V and J ends lost 5 bases and 1 base respectively, with 9 bases between them. This CDR3 contains 13 residues. Germline CDR1 is SGHVS and CDR2 is FQNEAQ. CDR3 DNA: TGTGCCAGCAGCCCCGGGGGTTCCTACGAGCAGTACTTC. It is translated as CASSPGGSYEQYF.

V and J are TRBV27 and TRBJ2-5, with 7 bases matching TRBD2. This CDR3 has 13 residues. Germline V gives CDR1 MNHEY, CDR2 SMNVEV (reference sequence). Losses at the gene ends were 6 bases for V and 5 bases for J; bases not matched to a gene: 6. The CDR3 is CASSKRGWETQYF. The CDR3 coding sequence is TGTGCCAGCAGCAAGCGGGGATGGGAGACCCAGTACTTC.

V is TRBV18 and J is TRBJ2-2, with D unresolved. CDR1 is KGHSH and CDR2 is LQKENI in the germline V gene. The V end lost 3 bases, the J end lost 0 bases, and 17 bases lay between the germline ends. There are 18 residues in the CDR3. The CDR3 reads CASSPRLQPLANTGELFF. CDR3 DNA: TGTGCCAGCTCACCGAGGTTGCAGCCTCTAGCGAACACCGGGGAGCTGTTTTTT.

The chain carries TRBV27 and TRBJ2-7, with D maybe TRBD1 (6 bases). The CDR3 has 15 amino acids. The germline gives CDR1 MNHEY, CDR2 SMNVEV (reference sequence). Trimming cost V 0 bases and J 2 bases, with 11 bases left between them. The CDR3 DNA sequence: TGTGCCAGCAGTTTATCAACAGGGAGTCCCTACGAGCAGTACTTC. As protein: CASSLSTGSPYEQYF.

The rearrangement uses TRBV20-1 and TRBJ2-5, with D tentatively TRBD1 (6 bases). The CDR3 length is 11 residues. Per the germline V gene, CDR1 is DFQATT and CDR2 is SNEGSKA (reference sequence). The V gene lost 5 bases and the J gene lost 8 bases, with 12 bases spanning the gap. Here the CDR3 reads CSAPSQGTQYF. CDR3 coding DNA: TGCAGTGCTCCCTCACAGGGTACCCAGTACTTC.

The chain couples TRBV6-5 to TRBJ2-2, with D maybe TRBD2 (5 bases). The CDR3 consists of 14 residues. The germline gives CDR1 MNHEY, CDR2 SVGAGI. V lost 0 bases and J 5 bases, leaving 7 bases between the germline ends. CDR3 nucleotide sequence: TGTGCCAGCAGTTACTCGAGAGGGACCGGGGAGCTGTTTTTT. It encodes CASSYSRGTGELFF.

Worth noting for this clone: The junction departs from the called germline gene at one end, perhaps through a read error. The J gene is TRBJ1-2, the V gene TRBV20-1; 7 bases are shared with TRBD1. In germline, CDR1 is DFQATT, CDR2 SNEGSKA (reference sequence). The CDR3 contains 9 residues. In DNA form, the CDR3 reads TGCAGTGCCCCTCTACCGGGACAGTTC. Translating gives CSAPLPGQF.

This sequence joins TRBV19 and TRBJ2-2; maybe TRBD1 (6 bases). The CDR3 runs to 17 residues. The germline V and J ends were trimmed by 5 bases and 7 bases, with 23 bases remaining between them. Germline V gene data show CDR1 as LNHDA and CDR2 as SQIVND (reference sequence). CDR3 sequence (DNA): TGTGCCAGTAGTCCCCCTTTCTCCGGGACACTAGACGGGGAGCTGTTTTTT. Its translation is CASSPPFSGTLDGELFF. Variable domain in full (rest from reference TRBV19 and TRBJ2-2): DGGITQSPKYLFRKEGQNVTLSCEQNLNHDAMYWYRQDPGQGLRLIYYSQIVNDFQKGDIAEGYSVSREKKESFPLTVTSAQKNPTAFYLCASSPPFSGTLDGELFFGEGSRLTVL.

The rearrangement uses TRBV5-1 and TRBJ2-1; 7 nucleotides line up with TRBD2. After removal of 4 bases from V and 1 base from J, the junction contained 5 bases not matched to a gene. Per the germline V gene, CDR1 is SGHRS and CDR2 is YFSETQ. The CDR3 is 15 amino acids. The CDR3 protein is CASSATSASYNEQFF. The CDR3 nucleotides read TGCGCCAGCAGCGCCACTAGCGCTTCCTACAATGAGCAGTTCTTC.

V gene TRBV12-5 combines with J gene TRBJ1-1, with 8 bases lining up with TRBD1. CDR1 and CDR2 from the germline V gene are LGHNT and FRNRAP. V lost 1 base and J lost 1; bases outside the gene matches: 2. The CDR3 is 15 amino acids. The CDR3 DNA follows: TGTGCTAGTGGTTTGGCGGGACAGGCGAACACTGAAGCTTTCTTT. It encodes CASGLAGQANTEAFF.

The chain uses TRBV25-1 and TRBJ1-4; 9 positions agree with TRBD1. The CDR3 is 16 residues long. Losses at the gene ends were 3 bases for V and 8 bases for J; bases not matched to a gene: 10. Germline V gene sequence: CDR1 MGHDK, CDR2 SYGVNS. The CDR3 spells CASSDLQGASVEKLFF. The CDR3 DNA reads as TGTGCCAGCAGTGACCTACAGGGGGCTTCAGTCGAAAAACTGTTTTTT.

In its sample, this clone was seen once. The genes are TRBV19 and TRBJ1-6; no firm D call. Germline values: CDR1 LNHDA, CDR2 SQIVND (reference sequence). The V end was cut by 11 bases, the J end by 10 bases, with 12 bases between. The CDR3 is 11 amino acids. CDR3 sequence (DNA): TGTGCCCGCCAAGAGGGATCACCCCTCCACTTT. Translation gives CARQEGSPLHF.